One sample yielded the 7 T cell receptor beta chains listed below, sequenced in a study of glioma-infiltrating T cells after dendritic cell vaccination. Some clones are missing from TCRdb's copy, which holds only in-frame ones; the method was immunoSEQ multiplex PCR. The sample yields about 82,000 clones, around 90% seen once. The sample here was blood, taken before dendritic cell vaccination. These TCRs come from a human donor with glioblastoma.

The chain links TRBV30 to TRBJ2-4; the match to TRBD2 covers 7 bases. The length of the CDR3 is 14 residues. The ends lost 5 bases at V and 6 bases at J; junction bases unmatched: 10. Looked up from germline, CDR1 is GTSNPN and CDR2 is SVGIG (reference sequence). Here the CDR3 DNA reads TGTGCCTGGGCTGGGACTAAGTTTGGAAACATTCAGTACTTC. As protein: CAWAGTKFGNIQYF.

The chain couples TRBV5-1 to TRBJ2-3; 8 bases line up with TRBD2. Germline CDR1 SGHRS, CDR2 YFSETQ. V dropped 3 bases and J dropped 3; count of bases not matched to a gene: 3. The CDR3 is made up of 14 amino acids. The CDR3 coding sequence is TGCGCCAGCAGCTCCGGGGGGGGAACAGATACGCAGTATTTT. Amino acid sequence: CASSSGGGTDTQYF.

V usage is TRBV2 and J usage is TRBJ2-5; TRBD2 aligns across 8 bases. The J call may be mistaken, given a closer DNA end match to TRBJ2-7. In germline, CDR1 is SNHLY, CDR2 FYNNEI. This CDR3 comprises 15 residues. CDR3 bases: TGTGCCAGCAGTACACTAGCGGTTAGCTCCTACGAGCAGTACTTC. Protein: CASSTLAVSSYEQYF.

The chain carries TRBV29-1 and TRBJ2-3; possibly TRBD1 for D (6 bases). The CDR3 runs 13 residues. Germline CDR1 is SQVTM and CDR2 is ANQGSEA. Between the trimmed V and J ends, which lost 7 bases and 5 bases, there was a span of 16 bases. CDR3 protein: CSAPDRSGDTQYF. DNA of the CDR3: TGCAGCGCTCCCGACAGGTCCGGAGATACGCAGTATTTT.

This clone was counted once. This chain connects TRBV6-5 to TRBJ1-2; 7 bases match TRBD1. Looked up from germline, CDR1 is MNHEY and CDR2 is SVGAGI. V lost 7 bases to trimming and J lost 5 bases; unmatched junction nucleotides: 13. This CDR3 is built from 15 residues. The CDR3 reads CASTEGAGIGYGYTF. CDR3 nucleotides: TGTGCCAGCACAGAGGGGGCCGGAATTGGGTATGGCTACACCTTC.

This clone appeared a few times. The gene calls are TRBV2 and TRBJ1-4; D is unclear. The CDR3 is 13 amino acids. CDR1 is SNHLY, CDR2 FYNNEI, per germline. V lost 8 bases to trimming and J lost 7 bases, with 14 bases between them. The CDR3 region is CASQLEGSEKLFF. The CDR3 nucleotides read TGTGCCAGCCAATTGGAGGGAAGTGAAAAACTGTTTTTT.

V gene TRBV10-2 combines with J gene TRBJ1-3, with D perhaps TRBD1 (5 bases). The CDR3 totals 16 residues. Trimming removed 8 bases from V and 3 bases from J, with 20 bases in between. Per germline, CDR1 WSHSY and CDR2 SAAADI. CDR3 DNA sequence: TGCGCCAGCGGAGGGCCAATGGGGGGAGATGGAAACACCATATATTTT. The encoded protein is CASGGPMGGDGNTIYF.